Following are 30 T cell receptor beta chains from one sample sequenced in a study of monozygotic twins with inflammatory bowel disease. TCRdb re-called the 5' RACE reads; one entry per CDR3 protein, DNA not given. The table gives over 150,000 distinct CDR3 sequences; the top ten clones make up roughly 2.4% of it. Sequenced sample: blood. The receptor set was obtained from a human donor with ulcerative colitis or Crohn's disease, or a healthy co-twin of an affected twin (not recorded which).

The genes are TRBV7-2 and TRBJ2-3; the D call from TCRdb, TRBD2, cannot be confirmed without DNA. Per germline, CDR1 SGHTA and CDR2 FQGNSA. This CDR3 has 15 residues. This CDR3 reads CASSGGLARRDTQYF.

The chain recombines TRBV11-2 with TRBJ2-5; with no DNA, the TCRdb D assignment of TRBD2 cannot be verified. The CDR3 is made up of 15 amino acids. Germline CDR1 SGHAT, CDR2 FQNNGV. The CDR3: CASSLNREGWETQYF. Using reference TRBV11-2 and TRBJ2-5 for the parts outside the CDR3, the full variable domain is EAGVAQSPRYKIIEKRQSVAFWCNPISGHATLYWYQQILGQGPKLLIQFQNNGVVDDSQLPKDRFSAERLKGVDSTLKIQPAKLEDSAVYLCASSLNREGWETQYFGPGTRLLVL.

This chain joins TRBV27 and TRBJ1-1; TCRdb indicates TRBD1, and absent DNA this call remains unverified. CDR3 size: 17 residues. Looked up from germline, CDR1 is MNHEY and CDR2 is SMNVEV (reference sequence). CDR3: CASSLRQGRAMNTEAFF.

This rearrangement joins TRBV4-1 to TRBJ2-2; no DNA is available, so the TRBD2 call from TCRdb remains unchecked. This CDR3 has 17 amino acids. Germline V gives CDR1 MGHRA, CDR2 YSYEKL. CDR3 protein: CASSQKLMTLSVGELFF.

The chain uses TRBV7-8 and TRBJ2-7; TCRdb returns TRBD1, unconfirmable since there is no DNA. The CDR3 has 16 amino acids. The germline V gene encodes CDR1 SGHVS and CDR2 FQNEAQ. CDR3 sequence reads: CASSLAATGSAYEQYF.

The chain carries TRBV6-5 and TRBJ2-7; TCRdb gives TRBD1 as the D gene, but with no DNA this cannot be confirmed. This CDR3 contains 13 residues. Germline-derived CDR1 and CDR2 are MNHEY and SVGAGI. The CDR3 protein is CASNRLGGYEQYF.

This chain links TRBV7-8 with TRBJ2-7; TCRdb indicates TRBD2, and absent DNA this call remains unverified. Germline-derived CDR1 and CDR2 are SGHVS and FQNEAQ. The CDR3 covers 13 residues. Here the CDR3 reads CASSAAGGFEQYF.

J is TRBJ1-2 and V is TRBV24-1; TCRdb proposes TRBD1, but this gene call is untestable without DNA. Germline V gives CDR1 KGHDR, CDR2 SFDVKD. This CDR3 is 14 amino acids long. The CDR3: CATSDSTFTRDYTF.

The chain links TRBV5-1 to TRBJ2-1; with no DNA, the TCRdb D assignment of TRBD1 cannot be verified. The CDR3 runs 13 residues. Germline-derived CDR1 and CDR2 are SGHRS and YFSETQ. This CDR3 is CASSLGGVNEQFF.

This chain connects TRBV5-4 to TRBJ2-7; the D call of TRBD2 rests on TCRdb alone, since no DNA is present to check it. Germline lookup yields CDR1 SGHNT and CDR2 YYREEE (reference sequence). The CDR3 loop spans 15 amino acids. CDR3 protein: CASSSGTPSSYEQYF. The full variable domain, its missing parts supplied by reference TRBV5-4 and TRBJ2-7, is ETGVTQSPTHLIKTRGQQVTLRCSSQSGHNTVSWYQQALGQGPQFIFQYYREEENGRGNFPPRFSGLQFPNYSSELNVNALELDDSALYLCASSSGTPSSYEQYFGPGTRLTVT.

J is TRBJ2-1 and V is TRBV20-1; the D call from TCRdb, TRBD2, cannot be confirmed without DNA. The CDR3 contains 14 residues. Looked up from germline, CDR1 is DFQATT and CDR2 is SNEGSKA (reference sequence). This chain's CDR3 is CSAKRGLADNEQFF.

The CDR3 sequence: CASSLVPGGYVSKQYF. The chain joins TRBV5-1 to TRBJ2-7; TCRdb selects TRBD2, and the lack of DNA leaves this call unchecked. The germline gives CDR1 SGHRS, CDR2 YFSETQ. CDR3 length: 16 amino acids. Full variable domain (missing parts from reference TRBV5-1 and TRBJ2-7): KAGVTQTPRYLIKTRGQQVTLSCSPISGHRSVSWYQQTPGQGLQFLFEYFSETQRNKGNFPGRFSGRQFSNSRSEMNVSTLELGDSALYLCASSLVPGGYVSKQYFGPGTRLTVT.

Here the CDR3 reads CASSSGQVPLTGELFF. The chain has TRBV5-1 and TRBJ2-2; TCRdb's assignment of TRBD1 cannot be checked, as there is no DNA. This CDR3 comprises 16 residues. Germline V gene sequence: CDR1 SGHRS, CDR2 YFSETQ.

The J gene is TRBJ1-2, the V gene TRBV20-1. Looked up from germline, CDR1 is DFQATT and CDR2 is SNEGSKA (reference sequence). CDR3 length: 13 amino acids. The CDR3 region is CSARGPTNYGYTF.

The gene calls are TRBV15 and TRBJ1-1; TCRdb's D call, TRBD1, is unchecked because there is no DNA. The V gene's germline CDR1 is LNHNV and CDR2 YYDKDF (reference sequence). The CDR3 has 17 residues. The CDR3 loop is CATSRGDRGAGNTEAFF.

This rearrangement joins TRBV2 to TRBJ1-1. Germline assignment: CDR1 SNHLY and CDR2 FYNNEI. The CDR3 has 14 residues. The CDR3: CASSEGSLNTEAFF.

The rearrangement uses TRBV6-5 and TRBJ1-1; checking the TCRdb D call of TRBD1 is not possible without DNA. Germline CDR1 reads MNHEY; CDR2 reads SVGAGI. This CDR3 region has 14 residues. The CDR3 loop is CASSYSRGDTEAFF.

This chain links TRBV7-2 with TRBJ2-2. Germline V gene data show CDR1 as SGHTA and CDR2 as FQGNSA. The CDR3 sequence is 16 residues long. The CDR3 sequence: CASSLALTRNTGELFF.

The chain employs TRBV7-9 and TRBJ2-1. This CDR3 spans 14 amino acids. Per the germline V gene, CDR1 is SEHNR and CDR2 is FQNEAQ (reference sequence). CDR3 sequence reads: CASSLVMANNEQFF.

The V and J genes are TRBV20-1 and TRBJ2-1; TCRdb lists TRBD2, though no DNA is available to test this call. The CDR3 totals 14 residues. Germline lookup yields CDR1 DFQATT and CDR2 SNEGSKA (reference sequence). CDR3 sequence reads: CSARSGGDHNEQFF.

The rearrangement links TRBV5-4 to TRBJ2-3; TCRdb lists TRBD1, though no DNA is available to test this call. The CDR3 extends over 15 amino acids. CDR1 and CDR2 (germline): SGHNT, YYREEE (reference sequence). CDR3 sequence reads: CASSSPGSDADTQYF.

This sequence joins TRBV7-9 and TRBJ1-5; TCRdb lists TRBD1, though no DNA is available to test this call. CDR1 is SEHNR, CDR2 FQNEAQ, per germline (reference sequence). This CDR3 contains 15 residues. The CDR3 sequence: CASSLDRGPNQPQHF.

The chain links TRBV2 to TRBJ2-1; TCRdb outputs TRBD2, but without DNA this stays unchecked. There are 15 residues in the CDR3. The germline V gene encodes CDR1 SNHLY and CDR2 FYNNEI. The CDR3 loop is CASSEGSGGYNEQFF.

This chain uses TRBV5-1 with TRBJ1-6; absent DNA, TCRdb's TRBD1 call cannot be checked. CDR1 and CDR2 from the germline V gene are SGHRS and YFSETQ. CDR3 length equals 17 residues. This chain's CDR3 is CASSLEPTGRLGSPLHF.

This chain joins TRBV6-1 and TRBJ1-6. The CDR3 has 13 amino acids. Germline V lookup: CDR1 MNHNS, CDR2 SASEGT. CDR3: CASRQSGVSPLHF.

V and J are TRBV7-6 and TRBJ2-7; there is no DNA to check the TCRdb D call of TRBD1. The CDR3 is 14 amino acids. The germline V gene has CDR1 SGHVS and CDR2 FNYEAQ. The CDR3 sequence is CASSLPGPLYEQYF. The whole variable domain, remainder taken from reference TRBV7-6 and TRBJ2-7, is GAGVSQSPRYKVTKRGQDVALRCDPISGHVSLYWYRQALGQGPEFLTYFNYEAQQDKSGLPNDRFSAERPEGSISTLTIQRTEQRDSAMYRCASSLPGPLYEQYFGPGTRLTVT.

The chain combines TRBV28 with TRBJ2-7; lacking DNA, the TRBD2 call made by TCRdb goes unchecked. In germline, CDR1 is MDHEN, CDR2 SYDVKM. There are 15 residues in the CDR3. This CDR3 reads CASSSLAGATYEQYF.

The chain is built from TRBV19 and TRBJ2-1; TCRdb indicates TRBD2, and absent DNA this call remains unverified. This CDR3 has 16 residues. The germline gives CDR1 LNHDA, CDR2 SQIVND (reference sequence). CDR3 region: CASSKPGLALYNEQFF.

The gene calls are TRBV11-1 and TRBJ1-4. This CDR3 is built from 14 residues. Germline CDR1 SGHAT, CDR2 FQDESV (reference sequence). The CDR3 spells CASSLNGFDEKLFF.

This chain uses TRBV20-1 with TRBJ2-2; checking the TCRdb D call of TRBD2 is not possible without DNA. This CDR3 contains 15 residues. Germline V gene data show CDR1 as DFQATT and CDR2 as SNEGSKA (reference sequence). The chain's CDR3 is CSASLAGGLVGELFF.